This note documents a single TCR beta chain sequence. Its antigen is undetermined. The data belong to a study of CD8 T cells in Susac syndrome. The CDR3 loop spans 15 amino acids. CDR1 is SGHVS and CDR2 is FNYEAQ in the germline V gene. The J segment lost 3 bases and the V segment lost 1 base, leaving 3 bases of the junction unmatched. Treatment-naive patients with stable or active relapsing-remitting disease served as multiple sclerosis controls. TEMRA cells were enriched by FACS, while CD8+ and CD4+ T cells were obtained through a negative isolation that was performed magnetically. Points from the study as a whole: The study's TCR sequencing and HLA analysis drew on a certain number of individuals. That number was acknowledged as relatively small.

cDNA came from about 0.51 to 1 ug RNA primed by random hexamers. By means of immunoSEQ multiplex PCR, TCR beta CDR3 spanning 54 Vbeta and 13 Jbeta underwent amplification. TCRdb re-called the immunoSEQ multiplex PCR reads with MiXCR, one entry per CDR3 protein. The table lists 330,000 or so distinct CDR3 sequences, 85% of them singletons, with 0.21% in the top ten. The chain links TRBV7-6 to TRBJ2-5; 9 bases map to TRBD2. This clonotype was sampled from a human donor with multiple sclerosis. The sample consisted of CD8+ T cells from PBMCs. CDR3 in DNA: TGTGCCAGCAGCTTAGACCCTAGCGGGGAAGAGACCCAGTACTTC. This gives the protein CASSLDPSGEETQYF.